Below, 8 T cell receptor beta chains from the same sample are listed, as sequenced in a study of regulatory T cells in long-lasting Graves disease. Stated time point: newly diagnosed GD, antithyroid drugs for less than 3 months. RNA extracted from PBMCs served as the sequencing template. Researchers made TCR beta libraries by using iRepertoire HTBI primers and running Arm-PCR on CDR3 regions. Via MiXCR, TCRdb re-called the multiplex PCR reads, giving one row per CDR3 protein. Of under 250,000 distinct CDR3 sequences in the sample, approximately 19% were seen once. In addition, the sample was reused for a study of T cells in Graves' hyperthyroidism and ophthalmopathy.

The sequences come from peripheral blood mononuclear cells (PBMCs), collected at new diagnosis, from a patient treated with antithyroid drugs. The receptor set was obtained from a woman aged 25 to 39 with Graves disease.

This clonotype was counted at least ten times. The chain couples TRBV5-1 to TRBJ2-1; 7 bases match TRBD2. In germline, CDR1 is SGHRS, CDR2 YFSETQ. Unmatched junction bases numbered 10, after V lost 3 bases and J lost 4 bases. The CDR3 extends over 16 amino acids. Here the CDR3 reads CASSWGGRDLYNEQFF. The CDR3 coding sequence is TGCGCCAGCAGCTGGGGGGGGAGGGACCTTTACAATGAGCAGTTCTTC. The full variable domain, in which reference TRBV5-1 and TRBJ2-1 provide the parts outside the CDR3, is KAGVTQTPRYLIKTRGQQVTLSCSPISGHRSVSWYQQTPGQGLQFLFEYFSETQRNKGNFPGRFSGRQFSNSRSEMNVSTLELGDSALYLCASSWGGRDLYNEQFFGPGTRLTVL.

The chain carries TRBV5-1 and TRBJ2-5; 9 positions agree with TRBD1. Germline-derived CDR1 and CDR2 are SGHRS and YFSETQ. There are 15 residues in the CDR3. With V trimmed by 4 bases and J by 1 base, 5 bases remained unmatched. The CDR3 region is CASSRGTGFQETQYF. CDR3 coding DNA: TGCGCCAGCAGCCGCGGGACAGGGTTCCAAGAGACCCAGTACTTC.

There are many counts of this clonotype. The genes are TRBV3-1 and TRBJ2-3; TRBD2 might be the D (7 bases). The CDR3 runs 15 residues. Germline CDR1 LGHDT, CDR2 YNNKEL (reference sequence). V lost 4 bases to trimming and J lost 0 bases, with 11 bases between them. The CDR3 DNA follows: TGTGCCAGCAGCCGGGGGGGGCTTAGCACAGATACGCAGTATTTT. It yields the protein CASSRGGLSTDTQYF.

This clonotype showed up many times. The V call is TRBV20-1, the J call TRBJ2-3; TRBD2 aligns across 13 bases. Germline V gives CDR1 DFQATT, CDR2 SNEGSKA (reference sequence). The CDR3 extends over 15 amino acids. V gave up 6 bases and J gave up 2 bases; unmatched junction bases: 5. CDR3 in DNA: TGCAGTGCCCCGACTAGCGGGGGGATCACAGATACGCAGTATTTT. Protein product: CSAPTSGGITDTQYF.

The CDR3 sequence: CASSTDYQAYGDEQYF. DNA of the CDR3: TGTGCCAGCAGCACCGATTATCAGGCATACGGAGACGAGCAGTACTTC. The chain is built from TRBV11-2 and TRBJ2-7; D is uncertain. Trimming pared 5 bases from V and 5 bases from J, leaving 22 bases between. Germline V gene lookup returns CDR1 SGHAT and CDR2 FQNNGV. This CDR3 has 16 amino acids.

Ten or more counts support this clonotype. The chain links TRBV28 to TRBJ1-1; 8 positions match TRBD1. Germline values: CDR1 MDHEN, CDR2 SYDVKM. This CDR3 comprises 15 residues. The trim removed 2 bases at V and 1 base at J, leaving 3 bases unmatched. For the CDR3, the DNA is TGTGCCAGCAGTTTAATCCAGGGGGCGAACACTGAAGCTTTCTTT. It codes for CASSLIQGANTEAFF.

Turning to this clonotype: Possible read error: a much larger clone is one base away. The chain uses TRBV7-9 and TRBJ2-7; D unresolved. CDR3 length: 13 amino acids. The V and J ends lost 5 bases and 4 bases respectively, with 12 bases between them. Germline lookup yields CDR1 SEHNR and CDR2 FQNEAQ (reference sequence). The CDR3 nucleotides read TGTGCCAGCAGCATAGACGGAAGGTACGAGCAGTACTTC. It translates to CASSIDGRYEQYF.

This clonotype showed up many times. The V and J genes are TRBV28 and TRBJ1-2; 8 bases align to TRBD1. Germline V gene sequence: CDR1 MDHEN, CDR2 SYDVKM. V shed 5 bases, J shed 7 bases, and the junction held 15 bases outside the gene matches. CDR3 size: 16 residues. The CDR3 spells CASSPAWTGKDGGYTF. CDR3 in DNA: TGTGCCAGCAGTCCCGCGTGGACAGGGAAGGATGGTGGCTACACCTTC.